The rows below give T cell receptor beta chains drawn from one sample of a study of OX40 agonist ivuxolimab in advanced cancers. Assay: immunoSEQ multiplex PCR; the TCRdb copy retains only in-frame clones and omits some. The sample shows about 82,000 clones, approximately 86% of them seen only once. The sequences come from CD4+ or CD8+ T cells sorted from blood, collected in a trial of the OX40 agonist ivuxolimab. The receptors derive from an adult with an advanced solid tumor such as melanoma, head and neck, liver or kidney cancer. Both conserved end residues are part of each CDR3. The order of the fields is D gene, clone size, J gene, V gene, CDR3 DNA, CDR3 protein. The D gene is left open where the match is weak. The size of a clone is reported for some rows only, either as once, few or many, or as a class for expanded clones.

d_call: TRBD1
clone_size: .
j_call: TRBJ2-3
v_call: TRBV5-6
cdr3_nt: TGTGCCAGCAGCTTCCTGGGGACAGGGACCCTCGGCGAGTATTTT
cdr3_aa: CASSFLGTGTLGEYF

d_call: TRBD1
clone_size: .
j_call: TRBJ1-2
v_call: TRBV30
cdr3_nt: TGTGCCTGGTCGACAGGGTCTAACTATGGCTACACCTTC
cdr3_aa: CAWSTGSNYGYTF

d_call: .
clone_size: .
j_call: TRBJ2-3
v_call: TRBV29-1
cdr3_nt: TGCAGCGTTGGTAAGGGATCTAGCACAGATACGCAGTATTTT
cdr3_aa: CSVGKGSSTDTQYF

d_call: .
clone_size: .
j_call: TRBJ1-2
v_call: TRBV29-1
cdr3_nt: TGCAGCGTTGGTGGTCGAAGAAATGGCTACACCTTC
cdr3_aa: CSVGGRRNGYTF

d_call: .
clone_size: .
j_call: TRBJ2-5
v_call: TRBV6-5
cdr3_nt: TGTGCCAGCAGTTACTCGGCCGGAGAGACCCAGTACTTC
cdr3_aa: CASSYSAGETQYF

d_call: .
clone_size: .
j_call: TRBJ2-7
v_call: TRBV7-8
cdr3_nt: TGTGCCAGCAGCTCCAGGACCTCACGCGAGCAGTACTTC
cdr3_aa: CASSSRTSREQYF

d_call: TRBD2
clone_size: few
j_call: TRBJ2-3
v_call: TRBV18
cdr3_nt: TGTGCCAGCTCACCAACTAGCGGGACCTCCACAGATACGCAGTATTTT
cdr3_aa: CASSPTSGTSTDTQYF

d_call: .
clone_size: .
j_call: TRBJ1-2
v_call: TRBV4-2
cdr3_nt: TGTGCCAGCAGCCAAGATTCATCGGGGGAGGTGGGCTACACCTTC
cdr3_aa: CASSQDSSGEVGYTF

d_call: TRBD1
clone_size: .
j_call: TRBJ1-4
v_call: TRBV5-1
cdr3_nt: TGCGCCAGCAGCCACTCGGGACAGGAGGGTGAAAAACTGTTTTTT
cdr3_aa: CASSHSGQEGEKLFF

d_call: TRBD2
clone_size: .
j_call: TRBJ2-1
v_call: TRBV5-4
cdr3_nt: TGTGCCAGCAGCCTCGGGAGCGGGGGATACAATGAGCAGTTCTTC
cdr3_aa: CASSLGSGGYNEQFF

d_call: TRBD1
clone_size: .
j_call: TRBJ2-3
v_call: TRBV9
cdr3_nt: TGTGCCAGCAGCGTAGCGGGACAGGGGTTGGATACGCAGTATTTT
cdr3_aa: CASSVAGQGLDTQYF

d_call: .
clone_size: .
j_call: TRBJ1-1
v_call: TRBV7-9
cdr3_nt: TGTGCCAGCAGCTTAGGGTACGTAAGGGAAACTGAAGCTTTCTTT
cdr3_aa: CASSLGYVRETEAFF

d_call: .
clone_size: once
j_call: TRBJ2-2
v_call: TRBV5-1
cdr3_nt: TGCGCCAGCAGCCTCCAGACAGCCGGGGAGCTGTTTTTT
cdr3_aa: CASSLQTAGELFF

d_call: TRBD1
clone_size: once
j_call: TRBJ1-2
v_call: TRBV4-1
cdr3_nt: TGCGCCAGCAGCCAAGTAAACAGGGGGAAATACCTCTATGGCTACACCTTC
cdr3_aa: CASSQVNRGKYLYGYTF

d_call: TRBD1
clone_size: .
j_call: TRBJ1-2
v_call: TRBV6-6
cdr3_nt: TGTGCCAGCAGTTTCATCGCAGGGGGGTTAGGCGGCTACACCTTC
cdr3_aa: CASSFIAGGLGGYTF

d_call: .
clone_size: .
j_call: TRBJ1-5
v_call: TRBV30
cdr3_nt: TGTGCCTGGAGTGTAGGACTAAATAGCAATCAGCCCCAGCATTTT
cdr3_aa: CAWSVGLNSNQPQHF

d_call: .
clone_size: .
j_call: TRBJ1-3
v_call: TRBV6-6
cdr3_nt: TGTGCCAGCAGTTACTCGGCGGCAGGGCCTGGAAACACCATATATTTT
cdr3_aa: CASSYSAAGPGNTIYF